These T cell receptor beta chains were read from a single sample in a study of blood T cell repertoires in COVID-19. TCRdb's table, derived via immunoSEQ multiplex PCR, lists solely in-frame clones and lacks some. Found here are some 100,000 clones, 70% to 90% of them singletons; the top ten hold about 20%. The sequencing input was peripheral blood. The receptor set was obtained from a woman aged 60-70 years with acute or convalescent COVID-19. Both conserved end residues are part of each CDR3. A D gene is named only where the DNA matches it firmly. Some rows have no size entry. The others give once, few or many, or a class for an expanded clone.

D gene: -; clone size: many; J gene: TRBJ1-5; V gene: TRBV4-1; CDR3 protein: CASSQDRGQPQHF; CDR3 DNA: TGCGCCAGCAGCCAAGATCGGGGACAGCCCCAGCATTTT
D gene: TRBD1; clone size: -; J gene: TRBJ1-1; V gene: TRBV7-2; CDR3 protein: CASSYPPTGGRGAFF; CDR3 DNA: TGTGCCAGCAGCTATCCGCCGACAGGGGGTCGAGGAGCTTTCTTT
D gene: TRBD1; clone size: -; J gene: TRBJ2-7; V gene: TRBV29-1; CDR3 protein: CRDLKDRGHYEQYF; CDR3 DNA: TGCAGAGATCTTAAGGACAGGGGGCACTACGAGCAGTACTTC
D gene: TRBD1; clone size: few; J gene: TRBJ1-6; V gene: TRBV10-1; CDR3 protein: CAATNLDTDRGWYSPLHF; CDR3 DNA: TGCGCCGCGACTAATTTGGATACGGACAGGGGTTGGTACTCACCCCTCCACTTT
D gene: TRBD1; clone size: -; J gene: TRBJ2-2; V gene: TRBV2; CDR3 protein: CASILQGEGELFF; CDR3 DNA: TGTGCCAGCATCCTACAGGGGGAGGGGGAGCTGTTTTTT
D gene: TRBD1; clone size: -; J gene: TRBJ1-1; V gene: TRBV19; CDR3 protein: CAGQGDRENTEAFF; CDR3 DNA: TGTGCCGGCCAAGGGGACAGGGAGAACACTGAAGCTTTCTTT
D gene: -; clone size: once; J gene: TRBJ1-1; V gene: TRBV29-1; CDR3 protein: CSVVGLSKATEAFF; CDR3 DNA: TGCAGCGTTGTAGGACTCTCAAAGGCGACTGAAGCTTTCTTT
D gene: -; clone size: -; J gene: TRBJ2-7; V gene: TRBV7-8; CDR3 protein: CASSLRKGDEQYF; CDR3 DNA: TGTGCCAGCAGCTTAAGGAAGGGGGACGAGCAGTACTTC
D gene: -; clone size: -; J gene: TRBJ2-5; V gene: TRBV4-1; CDR3 protein: CASSPGAGRVKETQYF; CDR3 DNA: TGCGCCAGCAGCCCGGGGGCGGGGAGGGTTAAAGAGACCCAGTACTTC
D gene: -; clone size: once; J gene: TRBJ2-5; V gene: TRBV3-1/TRBV3-2; CDR3 protein: CASTSGGGGETQYF; CDR3 DNA: TGTGCCAGCACCTCGGGGGGCGGTGGGGAGACCCAGTACTTC
D gene: -; clone size: -; J gene: TRBJ1-5; V gene: TRBV2; CDR3 protein: CASSDTGVPQHF; CDR3 DNA: TGTGCCAGCAGTGACACGGGGGTACCCCAGCATTTT
D gene: -; clone size: few; J gene: TRBJ2-4; V gene: TRBV6-1; CDR3 protein: CASSEAGGIAKNIQYF; CDR3 DNA: TGTGCCAGCAGTGAAGCAGGCGGGATAGCCAAAAACATTCAGTACTTC
D gene: -; clone size: -; J gene: TRBJ1-2; V gene: TRBV5-4; CDR3 protein: CASSLAGSYGYTF; CDR3 DNA: TGTGCCAGCAGCTTGGCCGGGAGCTATGGCTACACCTTC
D gene: TRBD1; clone size: -; J gene: TRBJ2-3; V gene: TRBV27; CDR3 protein: CASSTDRGTDTQYF; CDR3 DNA: TGTGCCAGCAGTACGGACAGGGGCACAGATACGCAGTATTTT
D gene: TRBD2; clone size: -; J gene: TRBJ2-1; V gene: TRBV4-3; CDR3 protein: CASSQGLAGGPYNEQFF; CDR3 DNA: TGCGCCAGCAGCCAAGGACTAGCGGGAGGGCCATACAATGAGCAGTTCTTC
D gene: -; clone size: -; J gene: TRBJ1-1; V gene: TRBV28; CDR3 protein: CASKIGMNTEAFF; CDR3 DNA: TGTGCCAGTAAGATCGGGATGAACACTGAAGCTTTCTTT
D gene: TRBD1; clone size: -; J gene: TRBJ1-4; V gene: TRBV4-1; CDR3 protein: CASSQGWTGGTEKLFF; CDR3 DNA: TGCGCCAGCAGCCAAGGATGGACAGGGGGAACCGAAAAACTGTTTTTT
D gene: TRBD2; clone size: -; J gene: TRBJ2-7; V gene: TRBV7-8; CDR3 protein: CASSPTSGTPYEQYF; CDR3 DNA: TGTGCCAGCAGTCCGACTAGCGGGACCCCCTACGAGCAGTACTTC
D gene: TRBD2; clone size: -; J gene: TRBJ2-5; V gene: TRBV27; CDR3 protein: CASTPLAGQETQYF; CDR3 DNA: TGTGCCAGCACACCACTAGCGGGACAAGAGACCCAGTACTTC
D gene: -; clone size: -; J gene: TRBJ1-5; V gene: TRBV7-9; CDR3 protein: CASRGGSGGNQPQHF; CDR3 DNA: TGTGCCAGCAGGGGAGGGTCGGGTGGCAATCAGCCCCAGCATTTT
D gene: -; clone size: -; J gene: TRBJ2-2; V gene: TRBV25-1; CDR3 protein: CASSENKNTGELFF; CDR3 DNA: TGTGCCAGCAGTGAGAACAAGAACACCGGGGAGCTGTTTTTT
D gene: -; clone size: -; J gene: TRBJ2-3; V gene: TRBV18; CDR3 protein: CASSPPIGLSHPSTDTQYF; CDR3 DNA: TGTGCCAGCTCACCACCGATTGGACTTTCCCACCCGAGCACGGATACGCAGTATTTT
D gene: TRBD2; clone size: -; J gene: TRBJ2-5; V gene: TRBV7-2; CDR3 protein: CASSFGSERGVQETQYF; CDR3 DNA: TGTGCCAGCAGCTTCGGGTCGGAGCGGGGGGTCCAAGAGACCCAGTACTTC
D gene: -; clone size: -; J gene: TRBJ1-3; V gene: TRBV28; CDR3 protein: CASSLRWATGNTIYF; CDR3 DNA: TGTGCCAGCAGTTTACGGTGGGCAACTGGAAACACCATATATTTT
D gene: TRBD1; clone size: -; J gene: TRBJ1-2; V gene: TRBV5-5; CDR3 protein: CASSLLPPEGARVGYTF; CDR3 DNA: TGTGCCAGCAGCTTGTTGCCGCCCGAGGGGGCTAGAGTTGGCTACACCTTC
D gene: TRBD1; clone size: -; J gene: TRBJ2-7; V gene: TRBV7-6; CDR3 protein: CASSPATGVGAYEQYF; CDR3 DNA: TGTGCCAGCAGCCCAGCCACAGGGGTTGGGGCCTACGAGCAGTACTTC
D gene: -; clone size: -; J gene: TRBJ1-1; V gene: TRBV18; CDR3 protein: CASSSRGEAFF; CDR3 DNA: TGTGCCAGCTCCAGCAGGGGCGAAGCTTTCTTT
D gene: -; clone size: -; J gene: TRBJ1-2; V gene: TRBV6-5; CDR3 protein: CASSYTQVQGYTF; CDR3 DNA: TGTGCCAGCAGTTACACCCAGGTACAAGGCTACACCTTC
D gene: -; clone size: -; J gene: TRBJ1-4; V gene: TRBV27; CDR3 protein: CASSFEGPGANEKLFF; CDR3 DNA: TGTGCCAGCAGTTTTGAAGGCCCAGGGGCTAATGAAAAACTGTTTTTT
D gene: -; clone size: -; J gene: TRBJ2-5; V gene: TRBV6-5; CDR3 protein: CASSLQGRGETQYF; CDR3 DNA: TGTGCCAGCTCTCTTCAGGGCCGGGGGGAGACCCAGTACTTC
D gene: TRBD1; clone size: -; J gene: TRBJ1-6; V gene: TRBV5-6; CDR3 protein: CASSSGTGTHSPLHF; CDR3 DNA: TGTGCCAGCAGCTCGGGGACAGGGACCCACTCACCCCTCCACTTT
D gene: -; clone size: -; J gene: TRBJ2-7; V gene: TRBV19; CDR3 protein: CASSISRATYEQYF; CDR3 DNA: TGTGCCAGTAGTATTTCCAGGGCCACCTACGAGCAGTACTTC
D gene: -; clone size: -; J gene: TRBJ1-5; V gene: TRBV6-5; CDR3 protein: CATRTRAQQPQHF; CDR3 DNA: TGTGCCACCAGAACCAGGGCCCAACAGCCCCAGCATTTT
D gene: -; clone size: -; J gene: TRBJ2-1; V gene: TRBV2; CDR3 protein: CASSAELASYNEQFF; CDR3 DNA: TGTGCCAGCAGTGCGGAACTAGCTTCTTACAATGAGCAGTTCTTC
D gene: -; clone size: -; J gene: TRBJ2-1; V gene: TRBV5-1; CDR3 protein: CASSRDSLPYNEQFF; CDR3 DNA: TGCGCCAGCAGCCGGGACTCTTTGCCCTACAATGAGCAGTTCTTC
D gene: TRBD2; clone size: -; J gene: TRBJ2-1; V gene: TRBV7-9; CDR3 protein: CASTPWGGGAGEQFF; CDR3 DNA: TGTGCCAGCACCCCTTGGGGCGGGGGGGCCGGAGAGCAGTTCTTC
D gene: TRBD1; clone size: -; J gene: TRBJ1-5; V gene: TRBV7-8; CDR3 protein: CASSKGQLNQPQHF; CDR3 DNA: TGTGCCAGCAGTAAGGGACAGCTCAATCAGCCCCAGCATTTT
D gene: -; clone size: -; J gene: TRBJ2-3; V gene: TRBV28; CDR3 protein: CASSPLETTQYF; CDR3 DNA: TGTGCCAGCAGCCCGCTGGAGACGACGCAGTATTTT
D gene: -; clone size: -; J gene: TRBJ2-1; V gene: TRBV30; CDR3 protein: CAWTLQGWRAGISYNEQFF; CDR3 DNA: TGTGCCTGGACCTTACAGGGGTGGAGGGCGGGGATCTCCTACAATGAGCAGTTCTTC
D gene: -; clone size: -; J gene: TRBJ1-1; V gene: TRBV6-5; CDR3 protein: CASTDGGRGTEAFF; CDR3 DNA: TGTGCCAGCACGGACGGGGGGCGCGGCACTGAAGCTTTCTTT
D gene: -; clone size: -; J gene: TRBJ1-6; V gene: TRBV3-1/TRBV3-2; CDR3 protein: CASSQDESLSPLHF; CDR3 DNA: TGTGCCAGCAGCCAAGATGAGAGCCTTTCACCCCTCCACTTT
D gene: TRBD2; clone size: -; J gene: TRBJ2-3; V gene: TRBV9; CDR3 protein: CASSPGLAGEDTQYF; CDR3 DNA: TGTGCCAGCAGCCCGGGACTAGCGGGAGAAGATACGCAGTATTTT
D gene: TRBD2; clone size: -; J gene: TRBJ2-1; V gene: TRBV27; CDR3 protein: CASSPTSGNEQFF; CDR3 DNA: TGTGCCAGCAGCCCAACTAGCGGCAATGAGCAGTTCTTC
D gene: TRBD1; clone size: once; J gene: TRBJ1-3; V gene: TRBV28; CDR3 protein: CASSTGTGGSGNTIYF; CDR3 DNA: TGTGCCAGCAGTACCGGGACAGGGGGCTCTGGAAACACCATATATTTT
D gene: -; clone size: -; J gene: TRBJ1-5; V gene: TRBV6-1; CDR3 protein: CASSDTGTQPQHF; CDR3 DNA: TGTGCCAGCAGTGACACAGGGACTCAGCCCCAGCATTTT
D gene: -; clone size: -; J gene: TRBJ2-7; V gene: TRBV10-2; CDR3 protein: CASSGTSHSYEQYF; CDR3 DNA: TGCGCCAGCAGTGGGACATCCCACTCCTACGAGCAGTACTTC
D gene: -; clone size: -; J gene: TRBJ2-1; V gene: TRBV4-1; CDR3 protein: CASSQEPPRRHYNEQFF; CDR3 DNA: TGCGCCAGCAGCCAAGAGCCACCTAGGCGGCATTATAATGAGCAGTTCTTC
D gene: -; clone size: -; J gene: TRBJ1-4; V gene: TRBV21-1; CDR3 protein: CASSERLRDRGFKPNEKLFF; CDR3 DNA: TGTGCCAGCAGCGAAAGACTCCGGGACAGGGGGTTTAAACCTAATGAAAAACTGTTTTTT
D gene: -; clone size: -; J gene: TRBJ2-7; V gene: TRBV20-1; CDR3 protein: CSARDSYEQYF; CDR3 DNA: TGCAGTGCTAGAGATAGTTACGAGCAGTACTTC